The 7 T cell receptor beta chains given below trace back to one sample, sequenced in a study of CD8 T cells in ankylosing spondylitis (dated by TCRdb to about 2017). The receptor library was made with 5' RACE. The instrument was an Illumina HiSeq 2500. The raw public reads went through TCRdb reprocessing: fastp at Q25, MiXCR clone calling, in-frame beta chains kept. Entries are consolidated by CDR3 protein sequence, retaining the most common genes and DNA. A total of about 360,000 distinct CDR3 sequences appear in this sample, roughly 22% of them only once. The top ten clones comprise over 10% of the sample. The sequenced sample was blood, either unsorted or a sorted T cell fraction (not recorded which). These receptors were collected from a male donor with ankylosing spondylitis or in good health (not recorded which).

The chain uses TRBV20-1 and TRBJ2-7, with 8 bases aligning to TRBD2. CDR1 is DFQATT and CDR2 is SNEGSKA in the germline V gene (reference sequence). There are 15 residues in the CDR3. J lost 3 bases, V lost 0 bases, and 7 bases had no gene match. The CDR3 here is CSAREGGGMHYEQYF. The CDR3, as DNA: TGCAGTGCTAGAGAAGGCGGGGGGATGCACTACGAGCAGTACTTC.

This clonotype showed up many times. The genes are TRBV29-1 and TRBJ2-7, with D possibly matching TRBD1 (6 bases). Germline V gene lookup returns CDR1 SQVTM and CDR2 ANQGSEA. V was clipped by 1 base and J by 4 bases, with 14 bases between them. The CDR3 loop spans 14 amino acids. The CDR3 reads CSVEGQGSLYEQYF. CDR3 DNA sequence: TGCAGCGTTGAAGGGCAGGGGTCCCTTTACGAGCAGTACTTC.

This clonotype was found a few times. The chain carries TRBV29-1 and TRBJ2-7, with 8 bases identical to TRBD1. The ends lost 0 bases at V and 4 bases at J; junction bases unmatched: 5. The CDR3 loop spans 14 amino acids. CDR1 SQVTM and CDR2 ANQGSEA come from the germline V gene. The CDR3 nucleotides read TGCAGCGTTGAAGATGGAGACAGGGGTTACGAGCAGTACTTC. It codes for CSVEDGDRGYEQYF.

Only a few counts were recorded for this clonotype. This chain joins TRBV15 and TRBJ2-2; 9 bases line up with TRBD2. The V gene's germline CDR1 is LNHNV and CDR2 YYDKDF (reference sequence). There are 16 residues in the CDR3. V lost 3 bases to trimming and J lost 1 base; unmatched junction nucleotides: 3. CDR3 bases: TGTGCCACCAGCAGGACTAGCGGTGTGAACACCGGGGAGCTGTTTTTT. This sequence encodes CATSRTSGVNTGELFF.

This chain connects TRBV5-6 to TRBJ1-5; no reliable D call. In germline, CDR1 is SGHDT, CDR2 YYEEEE. V shed 2 bases and J shed 3 bases, with 12 bases lying between them. This CDR3 spans 15 amino acids. The CDR3 bases are TGTGCCAGCAGCTTTCTTCAAGGCGACAATCAGCCCCAGCATTTT. Translating gives CASSFLQGDNQPQHF.

The chain uses TRBV20-1 and TRBJ2-7, with a weak D call TRBD1 (6 bases). The CDR3 covers 15 residues. Trimming left V 0 bases short and J 4 bases short, with 16 bases between. CDR1 DFQATT and CDR2 SNEGSKA come from the germline V gene (reference sequence). CDR3 sequence: CSARDLGTTGYEQYF. The CDR3 nucleotides read TGCAGTGCTAGAGATTTGGGGACAACTGGATACGAGCAGTACTTC.

The rearrangement links TRBV3-1 to TRBJ2-7; D call uncertain. The germline V gene encodes CDR1 LGHDT and CDR2 YNNKEL (reference sequence). The CDR3 is 16 amino acids. The V gene lost 0 bases and the J gene lost 2 bases, with 14 bases spanning the gap. CDR3 coding DNA: TGTGCCAGCAGCCAAGAGAGGCTGGGGAATACCTACGAGCAGTACTTC. Translating it yields CASSQERLGNTYEQYF.